A selection of T cell receptor beta chains follows, all from one sample in a study of blood T cell repertoires in COVID-19. Clones were read by immunoSEQ multiplex PCR, and TCRdb kept only the in-frame ones, dropping some. Among some 69,000 clones listed, roughly 85% were seen once. The source material was peripheral blood. The receptors here all came from a woman aged 55-75 years with acute or convalescent COVID-19. CDR3s include the opening cysteine and the closing phenylalanine or tryptophan. D genes are given only for firm matches. A row's size may be missing; if present it is once, few, many or a size class.

V	size	J	D	DNA	CDR3
TRBV10-3	-	TRBJ1-2	-	TGTGCCATCAGTCCATCGACAGGACACACAGCGGAGGGCTACACCTTC	CAISPSTGHTAEGYTF
TRBV2	few	TRBJ2-7	TRBD2	TGTGCCAGCAGTGAAGGATTAGCGGGGACCTACGAGCAGTACTTC	CASSEGLAGTYEQYF
TRBV6-5	few	TRBJ2-2	TRBD1	TGTGCCAGCAGTTACGGAGACAGGGGGAACACCGGGGAGCTGTTTTTT	CASSYGDRGNTGELFF
TRBV5-4	-	TRBJ2-5	TRBD1	TGTGCCAGCAGCCCCACAGGGGGAAACCAAGAGACCCAGTACTTC	CASSPTGGNQETQYF
TRBV3-1/TRBV3-2	-	TRBJ1-2	TRBD1	TGTGCCAGCAGCCCCGGGACAGGGGGCGCGTATGGCTACACCTTC	CASSPGTGGAYGYTF
TRBV30	-	TRBJ1-4	TRBD1	TGTGCCTGGAGCCCCGGACAGGGTATTGGTGAAAAACTGTTTTTT	CAWSPGQGIGEKLFF
TRBV11-2	-	TRBJ1-2	-	TGTGCCAGCAGCTTACAGGGGTCCTATGGCTACACCTTC	CASSLQGSYGYTF
TRBV5-1	-	TRBJ1-1	TRBD1	TGCGCCAGCAGCCTACTTACCCCGGGACAGGGGAGGTGGACTGAAGCTTTCTTT	CASSLLTPGQGRWTEAFF
TRBV9	-	TRBJ2-7	TRBD1	TGTGCCAGCAGCGCCCGGGACAGGGGGGTCTACGAGCAGTACTTC	CASSARDRGVYEQYF
TRBV30	-	TRBJ1-1	TRBD1	TGTGCCCGAAGGACAGGGAGGTACACTGAAGCTTTCTTT	CARRTGRYTEAFF
TRBV6-5	-	TRBJ2-7	-	TGTGCCAGCAGTTACTCTAGCGGCAACTACGAGCAGTACTTC	CASSYSSGNYEQYF
TRBV12-3/TRBV12-4	few	TRBJ1-5	-	TGTGCCAGCAGCCTCAACAGGGTTCAGCCCCAGCATTTT	CASSLNRVQPQHF
TRBV12-3/TRBV12-4	few	TRBJ1-1	-	TGTGCCAGCAGCTTCCCCGGAGGGACTGAAGCTTTCTTT	CASSFPGGTEAFF
TRBV10-3	-	TRBJ2-5	-	TGTGCCATCAGTGAGCCGACAACAGGGAATCTAGAGACCCAGTACTTC	CAISEPTTGNLETQYF
TRBV11-2	-	TRBJ1-6	-	TGTGCCAGCAGCTTAGAATCAGGGTCAAATTCACCCCTCCACTTT	CASSLESGSNSPLHF
TRBV5-1	-	TRBJ1-1	-	TGCGCCAGCAGCTTGGCCACCGAAGGAGCTGAAGCTTTCTTT	CASSLATEGAEAFF
TRBV7-6	-	TRBJ1-1	-	TGTGCCAGCAGCCCCGAAGGTCAGGGCCCGGAATTTAAAGCTTTCTTT	CASSPEGQGPEFKAFF